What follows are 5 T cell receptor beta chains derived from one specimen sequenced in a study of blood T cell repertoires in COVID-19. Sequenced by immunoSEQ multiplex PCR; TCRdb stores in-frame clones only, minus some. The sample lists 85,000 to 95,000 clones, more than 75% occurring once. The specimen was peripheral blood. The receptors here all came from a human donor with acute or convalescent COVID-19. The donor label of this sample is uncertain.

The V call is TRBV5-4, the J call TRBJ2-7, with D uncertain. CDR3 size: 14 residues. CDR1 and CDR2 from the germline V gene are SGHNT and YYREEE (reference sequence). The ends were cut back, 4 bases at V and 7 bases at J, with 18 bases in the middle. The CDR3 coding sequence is TGTGCCAGCAGCCCCTCCCTCGGGTCGTGGGAGCAGTACTTC. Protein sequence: CASSPSLGSWEQYF.

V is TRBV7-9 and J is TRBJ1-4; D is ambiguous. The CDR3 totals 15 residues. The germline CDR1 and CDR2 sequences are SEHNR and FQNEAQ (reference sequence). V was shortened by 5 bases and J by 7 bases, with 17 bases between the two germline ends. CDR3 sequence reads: CASSPRTARGEKLFF. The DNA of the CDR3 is TGTGCCAGCAGCCCTCGGACTGCCCGAGGTGAAAAACTGTTTTTT.

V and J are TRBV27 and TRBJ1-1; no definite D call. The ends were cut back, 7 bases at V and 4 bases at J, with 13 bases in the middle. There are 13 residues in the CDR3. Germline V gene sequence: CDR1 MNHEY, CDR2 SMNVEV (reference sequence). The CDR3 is CASTSWGATEAFF. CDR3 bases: TGTGCCAGCACCTCATGGGGAGCCACTGAAGCTTTCTTT.

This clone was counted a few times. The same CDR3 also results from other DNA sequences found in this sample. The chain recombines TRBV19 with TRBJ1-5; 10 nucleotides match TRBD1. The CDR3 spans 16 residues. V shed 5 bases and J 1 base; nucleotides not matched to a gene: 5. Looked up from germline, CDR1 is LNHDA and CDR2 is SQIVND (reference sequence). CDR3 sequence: CASSPGDRGSNQPQHF. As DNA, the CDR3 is TGTGCCAGTAGTCCCGGGGACAGGGGAAGCAATCAGCCCCAGCATTTT.

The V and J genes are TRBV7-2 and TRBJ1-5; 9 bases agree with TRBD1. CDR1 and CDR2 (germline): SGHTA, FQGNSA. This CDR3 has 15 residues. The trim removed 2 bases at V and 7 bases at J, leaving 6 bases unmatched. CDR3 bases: TGTGCCAGCAGCTTATCGGGACAGGGTATCCAGCCCCAGCATTTT. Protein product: CASSLSGQGIQPQHF.